The entry below gives a single T cell receptor (beta chain) sequence along with its context. Which antigen it targets is not known. The input lacks base qualities; no much larger clone sits a single base away. Graves' hyperthyroidism was defined as stable when no progression to ophthalmopathy occurred over 18 months of follow-up. Hyperthyroidism patients were newly diagnosed, with disease duration under 2 months, and aged 18 to 65 years. Patients with uncontrolled infections, other autoimmune diseases, pregnancy or lactation were excluded. Diagnoses were based on clinical symptoms, serum thyroxine and TRAb, thyroid ultrasound and orbital computed tomography. PBMCs were separated from about 10 ml of fresh peripheral blood using Ficoll-Paque density gradient centrifugation. Trizol reagent was used to extract total RNA, and RNA quality was then checked on an Agilent 2100 Bioanalyzer. These data belong to a study of T cells in Graves' hyperthyroidism and ophthalmopathy (dated by TCRdb to between 2019 and 2020). About the study as a whole: Peripheral blood was collected at initial diagnosis, before any treatment. A discovery cohort of about 95 patients, about 40 with Graves' ophthalmopathy and roughly 59 with stable Graves' hyperthyroidism, was used to find distinguishing TCR V-J signatures. Prospective prediction of ophthalmopathy was tested in an independent validation cohort of fewer than 20 hyperthyroidism patients and around 16 patients who later progressed to ophthalmopathy. The 100 discovery patients were divided at random into training and test sets in a 7:3 ratio. Thyroid tissue and blood T-cell repertoires from roughly 6 Graves' hyperthyroidism patients were also compared in the study. Once sampling was done, hyperthyroidism patients were given methimazole at a starting dose of 30 mg daily, whereas ophthalmopathy patients were given high-dose intravenous methylprednisolone. According to the paper, TCR Vbeta CDR3 sequencing was carried out on around 140 peripheral blood samples, which came from approximately 41 ophthalmopathy, under 85 hyperthyroidism and about 17 progressor patients.

TCR beta CDR3 regions were amplified from RNA transcripts. For the first round of RT-PCR on the TCR CDR3, the HTBI primer set was used together with the Qiagen OneStep RT-PCR kit. Libraries were constructed in a second round of multiplex PCR, after which size selection and purification were performed. Paired-end sequencing of the libraries was performed with 100 bp reads on an Illumina HiSeq2000. The study's own analysis went as follows. Raw data were processed with SOAPnuke, discarding reads with adapters, uncalled bases, mean Phred below 15, or no exact constant-primer or identifier match. High-quality paired reads were merged with COPE v1.2.5, and unique nucleotide sequences were defined as clonotypes. MiTCR v1.1 was used to align the clonotypes against IMGT TRBV, TRBD and TRBJ reference segments. Analysis was restricted to V-J combinations with a frequency above 0.0001, which covered 98% to 99.2% of repertoires. A TCS score was defined as the ratio between F50 (clonal expansion) and ExV (chaos), using BLOSUM62-based TCRdist between CDR3 peptides within each V-J. Welch's t-statistics and random forest reduced 514 V-J features to about 13, which were used in a naive Bayes classifier (R e1071). In-frame beta chains were kept once TCRdb had trimmed the public reads at Q25 with fastp and called clones with MiXCR. Rows are unified per CDR3 protein, each entry keeping the most common DNA and genes. TCRdb, not the original authors, processed these V and J calls. The sample table holds some 560,000 distinct CDR3 sequences, of which around 14% were seen once. The ten largest clonotypes hold approximately 7% of the sample.

What the study reported, not specific to this receptor: Ophthalmopathy was separated from stable hyperthyroidism by a 13 V-J signature model, with 85% to 90% sensitivity and about 81% specificity obtained in cross-validation and 80%/75% obtained in testing. Most expanded thyroid clonotypes (frequency above 0.001) were also found in blood, which suggests that blood repertoires may mirror thyroid immune responses. In validation, the model predicted progression to ophthalmopathy with just under 71% sensitivity and about 72% specificity, a median of approximately 6.7 months before onset. No statistical method was used to set the sample size in advance, and investigators knew the group allocation.

CDR1 and CDR2 are drawn from the germline V gene: MGHRA, YSYEKL. The V end loses 2 bases and the J end loses 0 bases, and a stretch of 11 bases separates them. Measured from the cysteine to the phenylalanine, the CDR3 is 16 residues long. The entry retains the CDR3 DNA only, 48 bases that are in frame from base 1. This receptor was taken from a woman aged 25 to 45 with Graves' hyperthyroidism. Sequencing was performed on blood. The receptor chain draws on TRBV4-1 and TRBJ1-3, with the D gene too uncertain to name. The DNA is as follows: TGCGCCAGCAGCCAATCCCGACTGCGCTCTGGAAACACCATATATTTT. It encodes CASSQSRLRSGNTIYF.